This entry concerns a single TCR beta chain. The antigen remains undetermined. V gave up 6 bases and J gave up 4 bases, with 21 bases separating them. Germline values: CDR1 MNHNY, CDR2 SVGAGI (reference sequence). The CDR3 is made up of 16 amino acids. This sample was included in a study of cytomegalovirus exposure and HLA in healthy donors. Study details: Some 85 million unique TCRs, all from HLA-typed donors, were included in an early release of the data. The study, taken as a whole, reports: Later on, analysis showed that most CMV-associated TCR beta chains appeared to be HLA-restricted. Available immune exposure information covered CMV serostatus only. The authors considered a cluster of highly shared sequence variants likely to be a sequencing artifact.

60 Vbeta and 13 Jbeta primers were used in PCR. Some clones are missing from TCRdb's copy, which holds only in-frame ones; the method was immunoSEQ multiplex PCR. This table holds some 110,000 clones, over 70% found once. The sample consisted of PBMCs. The sequence was obtained from a male donor in good health and CMV-seropositive. The chain joins TRBV6-6 to TRBJ2-5; tentatively, D is TRBD1 (6 bases). CDR3 in amino acids: CASSSRLGASSETQYF. In DNA, the CDR3 is TGTGCCAGCAGCTCTAGGTTGGGGGCGTCCTCAGAGACCCAGTACTTC.